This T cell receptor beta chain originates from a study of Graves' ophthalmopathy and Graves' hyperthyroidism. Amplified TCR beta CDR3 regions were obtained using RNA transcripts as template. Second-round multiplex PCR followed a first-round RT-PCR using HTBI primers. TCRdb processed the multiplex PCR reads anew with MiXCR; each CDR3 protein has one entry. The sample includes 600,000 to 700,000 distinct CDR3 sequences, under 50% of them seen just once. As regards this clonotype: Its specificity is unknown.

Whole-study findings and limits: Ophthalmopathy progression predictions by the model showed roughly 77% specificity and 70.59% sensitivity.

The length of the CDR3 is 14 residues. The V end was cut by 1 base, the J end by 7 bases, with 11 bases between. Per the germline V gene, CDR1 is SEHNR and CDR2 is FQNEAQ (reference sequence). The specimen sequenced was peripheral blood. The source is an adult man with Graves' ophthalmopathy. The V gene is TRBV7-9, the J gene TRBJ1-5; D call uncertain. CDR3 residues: CASSLVDGEQPQHF. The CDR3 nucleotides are TGTGCCAGCAGCTTAGTGGACGGGGAGCAGCCCCAGCATTTT.